The 11 T cell receptor beta chains in this list originate from one sample, sequenced in a study of shared clonotypes between healthy human individuals. The method was immunoSEQ multiplex PCR; TCRdb's version includes in-frame clones alone and lacks a portion of them. This table has roughly 2,300,000 clones, around 92% appearing once. What was sequenced was naive CD4+ T cells from PBMCs. Subset given: CD45RA+ positively selected. All receptors derive from a man aged 18-30 years in good health. Some clones in this sample may be carry-over from other donors' samples.

This chain links TRBV5-4 with TRBJ2-3; TRBD2 matches at 9 bases. The CDR3 loop spans 16 amino acids. The V gene's germline CDR1 is SGHNT and CDR2 YYREEE (reference sequence). The junction had 12 bases not matched to a gene; V was cut back by 4 bases and J by 6 bases. The CDR3 coding sequence is TGTGCCAGCAGCCCTAACCCGCGGGAGGGTAGGGATACGCAGTATTTT. Translated: CASSPNPREGRDTQYF.

The chain combines TRBV7-9 with TRBJ1-2, with D unresolved. Looked up from germline, CDR1 is SEHNR and CDR2 is FQNEAQ (reference sequence). The germline V and J ends were trimmed by 4 bases and 1 base, with 10 bases remaining between them. This CDR3 is 14 amino acids long. This CDR3 is CASSSGSFNYGYTF. The DNA for the CDR3 is TGTGCCAGCAGCTCCGGGAGCTTTAACTATGGCTACACCTTC.

The gene calls are TRBV11-2 and TRBJ2-7; D possibly corresponds to TRBD2 (6 bases). CDR1 and CDR2 from the germline V gene are SGHAT and FQNNGV. The CDR3 has 16 residues. V was trimmed by 4 bases and J by 3 bases, leaving 19 bases between them. The CDR3 bases are TGTGCCAGCAGCTATGGGAGTCCGGGAGTAAGCTACGAGCAGTACTTC. Translating it yields CASSYGSPGVSYEQYF.

The chain joins TRBV19 to TRBJ1-5, with D possibly being TRBD1 (6 bases). V lost 1 base and J 4 bases, leaving 14 bases between the germline ends. The CDR3 has 16 residues. Germline V gives CDR1 LNHDA, CDR2 SQIVND (reference sequence). The CDR3, as DNA: TGTGCCAGTAGTATAGCGGGGGGGCGCGGGAATCAGCCCCAGCATTTT. Translated: CASSIAGGRGNQPQHF.

This chain uses TRBV7-3 with TRBJ2-2; a possible D gene is TRBD1 (5 bases). With 2 bases removed from V and 3 bases from J, the gap between germline ends came to 7 bases. The germline CDR1 and CDR2 sequences are SGHTA and FQGTGA. The CDR3 has 14 amino acids. The CDR3 DNA reads as TGTGCCAGCAGCTTACTAGGGGACACCGGGGAGCTGTTTTTT. It codes for CASSLLGDTGELFF. The variable domain in full, with the rest retrieved from reference TRBV7-3 and TRBJ2-2, is GAGVSQTPSNKVTEKGKYVELRCDPISGHTALYWYRQSLGQGPEFLIYFQGTGAADDSGLPNDRFFAVRPEGSVSTLKIQRTERGDSAVYLCASSLLGDTGELFFGEGSRLTVL.

The chain links TRBV18 to TRBJ2-1; 7 bases fit TRBD2. V shed 6 bases, J shed 7 bases, and the junction held 12 bases outside the gene matches. Germline loops: CDR1 KGHSH, CDR2 LQKENI. The CDR3 has 15 amino acids. In DNA form, the CDR3 reads TGTGCCAGCTCGCTGAAAACTAGCGTGGGTAATGAGCAGTTCTTC. Protein sequence: CASSLKTSVGNEQFF.

This chain uses TRBV10-1 with TRBJ2-7; TRBD2 matches 13 bases. Unmatched junction bases numbered 3, after V lost 4 bases and J lost 3 bases. Germline V gives CDR1 WNHNN, CDR2 SYGVQD (reference sequence). This CDR3 is 15 amino acids long. CDR3 nucleotides: TGCGCCAGCAGTGGGTGGACTAGCGGGAGCTACGAGCAGTACTTC. Protein sequence: CASSGWTSGSYEQYF.

This sequence joins TRBV9 and TRBJ2-7, with D unclear. Germline CDR1 is SGDLS and CDR2 is YYNGEE. The CDR3 has 14 residues. With 1 base removed from V and 0 bases from J, the gap between germline ends came to 8 bases. CDR3 amino acids: CASSVTGYSYEQYF. DNA of the CDR3: TGTGCCAGCAGCGTAACCGGATACTCCTACGAGCAGTACTTC.

The chain couples TRBV6-6 to TRBJ1-1; TRBD1 agrees at 10 bases. Germline-derived CDR1 and CDR2 are MNHNY and SVGAGI (reference sequence). The CDR3 sequence is 15 residues long. V lost 5 bases and J lost 4; bases outside the gene matches: 7. The CDR3 DNA follows: TGTGCCAGCAGTAAGACAGGGGGCTGGAGCACTGAAGCTTTCTTT. It encodes CASSKTGGWSTEAFF.

The V call is TRBV7-6, the J call TRBJ2-7; D is unresolved. The CDR3 consists of 14 residues. Germline V gene data show CDR1 as SGHVS and CDR2 as FNYEAQ. Trimming took off 0 bases at V and 1 base at J, with 7 bases between the two ends. The CDR3 here is CASSLATRSYEQYF. The CDR3 nucleotides read TGTGCCAGCAGCTTAGCGACGAGGTCCTACGAGCAGTACTTC.

This chain links TRBV15 with TRBJ1-5, with D perhaps TRBD1 (6 bases). This CDR3 comprises 19 residues. Germline V gene lookup returns CDR1 LNHNV and CDR2 YYDKDF (reference sequence). Deletions cut 1 base from V and 0 bases from J, with 19 bases between. The CDR3 sequence: CATSRGVRGPHFSNQPQHF. CDR3 nucleotides: TGTGCCACCAGCAGAGGTGTCAGGGGTCCCCACTTTAGCAATCAGCCCCAGCATTTT.